This T cell receptor beta chain was obtained from a study of T cells in tumors after PD-1 blockade. Study background: Some patients also took daily vismodegib 150 mg during anti-PD-1 treatment.

V gave up 4 bases and J gave up 5 bases; unmatched junction bases: 6. The CDR3 length is 15 residues. The germline gives CDR1 SGHTA, CDR2 FQGTGA. The count of this clone is one. Profiling relied on immunoSEQ multiplex PCR, and the TCRdb table lists in-frame clones only, not all of them. The profile shows about 59,000 clones, 80% of them singletons. The clonotype comes from a human donor with basal cell carcinoma. J is TRBJ2-1 and V is TRBV7-3; 9 bases map to TRBD2. Sequencing used PBMCs, obtained before anti-PD-1 treatment. In DNA form, the CDR3 reads TGTGCCAGCAGCTACCTAGCGGGGAGGAACAATGAGCAGTTCTTC. Amino acid sequence: CASSYLAGRNNEQFF.